These T cell receptor beta chains were read from a single sample in a study of control samples from healthy donors and cancer patients. Measured with immunoSEQ multiplex PCR; TCRdb has only the in-frame clones, and not every one. The sample has some 150,000 clones, about 95% seen once. The source material was PBMCs. The source is a man aged 55 to 70 with colorectal cancer. CDR3s include the opening cysteine and the closing phenylalanine or tryptophan. Each record gives: V gene, J gene, D gene, CDR3 length, CDR3 protein. D genes are given only for firm matches.

V: TRBV5-5; J: TRBJ1-6; D: TRBD1; length: 14; CDR3: CASSFRQGDSPLHF
V: TRBV5-6; J: TRBJ1-3; D: -; length: 13; CDR3: CASSSRDGNTIYF
V: TRBV4-1; J: TRBJ1-3; D: -; length: 15; CDR3: CASSHPGNSGNTIYF
V: TRBV30; J: TRBJ1-1; D: -; length: 14; CDR3: CAWMPGLRNTEAFF
V: TRBV19; J: TRBJ1-5; D: TRBD1; length: 16; CDR3: CASKSAAGGVRQPQHF
V: TRBV2; J: TRBJ1-1; D: TRBD1; length: 13; CDR3: CASPRDRGGEAFF
V: TRBV19; J: TRBJ2-1; D: TRBD2; length: 16; CDR3: CASSIKGTSGYNEQFF
V: TRBV28; J: TRBJ1-1; D: -; length: 16; CDR3: CASSLWGTPVDTEAFF
V: TRBV10-3; J: TRBJ2-3; D: -; length: 16; CDR3: CAISESIRTRADTQYF
V: TRBV5-8; J: TRBJ2-1; D: -; length: 18; CDR3: CASKLTFLMDSSYNEQFF
V: TRBV3-1/TRBV3-2; J: TRBJ1-1; D: TRBD1; length: 14; CDR3: CASSQNQGATEAFF
V: TRBV19; J: TRBJ1-4; D: TRBD1; length: 15; CDR3: CASSRTGATNEKLFF
V: TRBV5-1; J: TRBJ1-3; D: -; length: 14; CDR3: CASSFGISGNTIYF
V: TRBV19; J: TRBJ1-2; D: -; length: 23; CDR3: CASIQTPTGGAGRRTQRNYGYTF
V: TRBV11-2; J: TRBJ1-1; D: TRBD1; length: 18; CDR3: CASSLRAPQGGINTEAFF
V: TRBV5-8; J: TRBJ1-5; D: -; length: 15; CDR3: CASSFQGGGNQPQHF
V: TRBV4-3; J: TRBJ2-2; D: TRBD1; length: 18; CDR3: CASSHDALGGSDTGELFF
V: TRBV7-8; J: TRBJ1-4; D: -; length: 18; CDR3: CASSLRDSWRRSVEKLFF
V: TRBV6-5; J: TRBJ1-4; D: TRBD1; length: 14; CDR3: CASSYGTENEKLFF
V: TRBV18; J: TRBJ2-2; D: -; length: 17; CDR3: CASSPPTGEGGTGELFF
V: TRBV5-6; J: TRBJ2-2; D: -; length: 15; CDR3: CASSLGLASTGELFF
V: TRBV12-3/TRBV12-4; J: TRBJ1-5; D: -; length: 13; CDR3: CASRRGPAQPQHF
V: TRBV7-2; J: TRBJ2-3; D: TRBD2; length: 14; CDR3: CASSLSGGLDTQYF
V: TRBV3-1/TRBV3-2; J: TRBJ1-4; D: -; length: 17; CDR3: CASSQEGQDATNEKLFF
V: TRBV6-5; J: TRBJ1-4; D: TRBD1; length: 15; CDR3: CASNPTGGTNEKLFF
V: TRBV7-2; J: TRBJ2-5; D: -; length: 15; CDR3: CASSLDYGGRETQYF
V: TRBV19; J: TRBJ2-3; D: -; length: 15; CDR3: CASSMVQGWADTQYF
V: TRBV7-9; J: TRBJ2-5; D: TRBD2; length: 16; CDR3: CASSSSRGGPRETQYF
V: TRBV5-5; J: TRBJ1-1; D: -; length: 13; CDR3: CASSWDGNTEAFF
V: TRBV7-9; J: TRBJ2-7; D: TRBD1; length: 15; CDR3: CASSLRGQGSYEQYF
V: TRBV20-1; J: TRBJ1-2; D: -; length: 15; CDR3: CSASSRAPDNYGYTF
V: TRBV12-3/TRBV12-4; J: TRBJ2-3; D: -; length: 12; CDR3: CASTKLADTQYF
V: TRBV29-1; J: TRBJ2-2; D: -; length: 17; CDR3: CSVEDAGQGGGTGELFF